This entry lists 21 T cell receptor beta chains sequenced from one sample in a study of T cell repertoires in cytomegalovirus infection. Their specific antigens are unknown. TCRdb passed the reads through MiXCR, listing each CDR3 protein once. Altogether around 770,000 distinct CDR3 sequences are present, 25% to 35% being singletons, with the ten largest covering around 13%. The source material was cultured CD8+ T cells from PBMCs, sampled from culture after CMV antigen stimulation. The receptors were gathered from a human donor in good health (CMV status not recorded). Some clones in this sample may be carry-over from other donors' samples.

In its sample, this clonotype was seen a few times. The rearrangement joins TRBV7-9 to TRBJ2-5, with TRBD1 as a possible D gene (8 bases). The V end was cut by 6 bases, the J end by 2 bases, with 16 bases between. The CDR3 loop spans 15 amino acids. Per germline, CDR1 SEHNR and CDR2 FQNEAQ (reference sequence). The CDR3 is CASRQGDYKQETQYF. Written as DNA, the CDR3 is TGTGCCAGCAGACAGGGGGACTACAAACAAGAGACCCAGTACTTC.

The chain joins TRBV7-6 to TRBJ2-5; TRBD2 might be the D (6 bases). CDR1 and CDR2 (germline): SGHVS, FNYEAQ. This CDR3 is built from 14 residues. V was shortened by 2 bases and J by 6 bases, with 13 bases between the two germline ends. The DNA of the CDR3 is TGTGCCAGCAGCTTATTGGGGACTGGTCAGACCCAGTACTTC. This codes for CASSLLGTGQTQYF.

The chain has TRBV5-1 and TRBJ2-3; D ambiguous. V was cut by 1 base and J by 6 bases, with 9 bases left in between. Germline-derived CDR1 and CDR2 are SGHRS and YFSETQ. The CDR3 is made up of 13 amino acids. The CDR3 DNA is TGCGCCAGCAGCTTGCCGGGCGCGGATACGCAGTATTTT. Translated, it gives CASSLPGADTQYF.

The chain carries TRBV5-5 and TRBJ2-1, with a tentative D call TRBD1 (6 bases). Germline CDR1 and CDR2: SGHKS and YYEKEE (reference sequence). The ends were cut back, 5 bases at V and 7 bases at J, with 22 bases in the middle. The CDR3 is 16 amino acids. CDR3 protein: CASRFSWDTNWNEQFF. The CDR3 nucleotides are TGTGCCAGCAGATTTAGCTGGGACACGAACTGGAATGAGCAGTTCTTC.

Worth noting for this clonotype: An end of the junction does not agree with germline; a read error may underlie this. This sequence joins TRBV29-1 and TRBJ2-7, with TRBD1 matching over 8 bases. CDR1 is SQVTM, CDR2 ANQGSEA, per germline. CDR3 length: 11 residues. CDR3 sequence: CSARGQGTVSF. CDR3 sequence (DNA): TGCAGCGCCCGTGGACAGGGAACGGTGTCCTTC.

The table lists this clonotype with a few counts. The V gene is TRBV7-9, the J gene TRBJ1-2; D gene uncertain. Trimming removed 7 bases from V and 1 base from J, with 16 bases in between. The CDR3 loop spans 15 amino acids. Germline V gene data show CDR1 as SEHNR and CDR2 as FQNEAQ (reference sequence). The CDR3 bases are TGTGCCAGCACCCTGGGTGGCGGGCTTAACTATGGCTACACCTTC. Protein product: CASTLGGGLNYGYTF.

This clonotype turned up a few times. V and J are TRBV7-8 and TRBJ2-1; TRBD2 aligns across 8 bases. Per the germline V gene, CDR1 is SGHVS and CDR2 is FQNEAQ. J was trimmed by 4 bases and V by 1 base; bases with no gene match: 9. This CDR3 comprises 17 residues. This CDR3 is CASSLVVGGGLYNEQFF. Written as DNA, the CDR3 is TGTGCCAGCAGCTTAGTGGTAGGCGGGGGGCTATACAATGAGCAGTTCTTC.

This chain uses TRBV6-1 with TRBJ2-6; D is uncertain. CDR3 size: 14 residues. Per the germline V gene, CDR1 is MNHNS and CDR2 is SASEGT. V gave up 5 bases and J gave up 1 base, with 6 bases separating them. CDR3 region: CASSRQSGANVLTF. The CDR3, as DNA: TGTGCCAGCAGTAGACAATCTGGGGCCAACGTCCTGACTTTC.

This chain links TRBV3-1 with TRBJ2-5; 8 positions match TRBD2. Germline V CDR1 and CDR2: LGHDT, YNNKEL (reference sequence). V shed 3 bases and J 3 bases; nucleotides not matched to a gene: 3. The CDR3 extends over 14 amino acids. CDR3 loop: CASSQERGKETQYF. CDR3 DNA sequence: TGTGCCAGCAGCCAGGAGCGGGGGAAAGAGACCCAGTACTTC.

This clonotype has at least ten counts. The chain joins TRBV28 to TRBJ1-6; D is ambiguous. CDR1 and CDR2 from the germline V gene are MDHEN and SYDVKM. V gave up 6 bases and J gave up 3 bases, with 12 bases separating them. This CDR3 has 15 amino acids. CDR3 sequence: CASRRGEGYNSPLHF. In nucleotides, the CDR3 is TGTGCCAGCAGGCGCGGGGAGGGCTATAATTCACCCCTCCACTTT.

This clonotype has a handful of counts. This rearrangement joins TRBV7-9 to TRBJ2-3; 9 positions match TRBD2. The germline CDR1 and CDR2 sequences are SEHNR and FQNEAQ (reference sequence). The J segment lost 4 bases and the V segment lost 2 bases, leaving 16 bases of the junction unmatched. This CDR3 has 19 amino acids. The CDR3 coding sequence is TGTGCCAGCAGCTTATGGGCTAGCGGGGCCGGGGAGGCAGCAGATACGCAGTATTTT. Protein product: CASSLWASGAGEAADTQYF. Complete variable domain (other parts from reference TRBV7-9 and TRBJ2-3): DTGVSQNPRHKITKRGQNVTFRCDPISEHNRLYWYRQTLGQGPEFLTYFQNEAQLEKSRLLSDRFSAERPKGSFSTLEIQRTEQGDSAMYLCASSLWASGAGEAADTQYFGPGTRLTVL.

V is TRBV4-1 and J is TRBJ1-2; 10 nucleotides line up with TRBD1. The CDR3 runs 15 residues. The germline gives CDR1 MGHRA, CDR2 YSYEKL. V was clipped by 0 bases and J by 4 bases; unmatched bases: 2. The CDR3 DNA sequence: TGCGCCAGCAGCCAAGATGGGGACAGGGGCTATGGCTACACCTTC. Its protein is CASSQDGDRGYGYTF.

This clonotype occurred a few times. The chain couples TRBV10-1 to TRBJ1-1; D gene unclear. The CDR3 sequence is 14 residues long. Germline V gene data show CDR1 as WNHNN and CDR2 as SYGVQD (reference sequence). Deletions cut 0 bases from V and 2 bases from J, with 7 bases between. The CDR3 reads CASSESSVNTEAFF. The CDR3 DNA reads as TGCGCCAGCAGTGAGTCGTCGGTAAACACTGAAGCTTTCTTT.

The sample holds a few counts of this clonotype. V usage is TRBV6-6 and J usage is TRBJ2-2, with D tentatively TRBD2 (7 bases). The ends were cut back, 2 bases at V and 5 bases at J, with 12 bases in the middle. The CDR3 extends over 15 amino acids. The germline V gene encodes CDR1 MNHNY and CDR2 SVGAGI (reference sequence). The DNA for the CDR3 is TGTGCCAGCAGTTACGGGGGGGCTAGGACCGGGGAGCTGTTTTTT. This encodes CASSYGGARTGELFF.

The CDR3 DNA reads as TGTGCCAGCAGCTTAGGAGGCAGGGTGGAGGACTACGAGCAGTACTTC. Protein sequence: CASSLGGRVEDYEQYF. The chain couples TRBV7-9 to TRBJ2-7, with D possibly being TRBD1 or TRBD2 (5 bases each). V lost 1 base, J lost 3 bases, and 16 bases lay in between. The CDR3 runs 16 residues. Per germline, CDR1 SEHNR and CDR2 FQNEAQ (reference sequence).

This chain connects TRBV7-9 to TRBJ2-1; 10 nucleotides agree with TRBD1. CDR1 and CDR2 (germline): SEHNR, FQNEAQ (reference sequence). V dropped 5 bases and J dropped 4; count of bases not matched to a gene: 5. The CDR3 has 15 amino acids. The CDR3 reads CASSPGQGKYNEQFF. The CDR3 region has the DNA TGTGCCAGCAGCCCGGGACAGGGGAAATACAATGAGCAGTTCTTC.

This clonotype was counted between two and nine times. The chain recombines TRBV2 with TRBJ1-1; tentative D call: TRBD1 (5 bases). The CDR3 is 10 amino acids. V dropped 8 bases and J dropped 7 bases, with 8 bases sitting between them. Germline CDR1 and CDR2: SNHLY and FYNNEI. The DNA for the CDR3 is TGTGCCAGCGGGGGAGATGAAGCTTTCTTT. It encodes CASGGDEAFF.

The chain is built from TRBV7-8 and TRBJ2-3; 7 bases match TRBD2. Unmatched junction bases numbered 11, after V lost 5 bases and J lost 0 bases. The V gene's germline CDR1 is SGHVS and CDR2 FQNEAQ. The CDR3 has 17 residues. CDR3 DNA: TGTGCCAGCAGCCCGTTTTATCAGCGGGGTAGCACAGATACGCAGTATTTT. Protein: CASSPFYQRGSTDTQYF.

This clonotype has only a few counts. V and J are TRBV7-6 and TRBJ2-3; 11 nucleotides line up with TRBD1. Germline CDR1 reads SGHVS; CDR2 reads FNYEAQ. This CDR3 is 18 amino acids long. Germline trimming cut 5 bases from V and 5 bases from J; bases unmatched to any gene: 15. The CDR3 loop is CASSHKGPGTGGLDTQYF. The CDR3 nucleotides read TGTGCCAGCAGCCATAAGGGTCCCGGGACAGGGGGATTAGATACGCAGTATTTT.

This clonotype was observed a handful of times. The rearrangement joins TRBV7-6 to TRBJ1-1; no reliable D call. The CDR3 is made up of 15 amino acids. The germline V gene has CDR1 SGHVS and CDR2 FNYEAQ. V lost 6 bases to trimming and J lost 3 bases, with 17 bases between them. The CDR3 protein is CASRPAFGLDTEAFF. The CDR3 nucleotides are TGTGCCAGCAGACCCGCTTTTGGACTAGACACTGAAGCTTTCTTT.

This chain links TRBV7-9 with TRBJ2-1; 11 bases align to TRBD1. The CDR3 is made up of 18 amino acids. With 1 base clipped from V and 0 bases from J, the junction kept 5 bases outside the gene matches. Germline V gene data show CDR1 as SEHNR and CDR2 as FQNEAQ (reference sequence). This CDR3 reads CASSLGGDRGISYNEQFF. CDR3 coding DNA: TGTGCCAGCAGCTTAGGGGGGGACAGGGGGATCTCCTACAATGAGCAGTTCTTC.